This entry lists 9 T cell receptor beta chains sequenced from one sample in a study of tumor-infiltrating lymphocytes in oesophageal squamous cell carcinoma. Using its own MiXCR run on the PCR reads, TCRdb lists one record per CDR3 protein. Among 9,500 to 11,000 distinct CDR3 sequences, roughly 52% were seen once, and the ten largest hold around 19%. The sequenced sample was esophageal tumor tissue. The receptor source for this set is a female donor with esophageal squamous cell carcinoma.

In its sample, this clonotype was seen a few times. This sequence joins TRBV6-5 and TRBJ2-5; D remains unclear. In germline, CDR1 is MNHEY, CDR2 SVGAGI. V lost 2 bases to trimming and J lost 2 bases, with 3 bases between them. The CDR3 sequence is 12 residues long. CDR3 residues: CASSYGQETQYF. DNA of the CDR3: TGTGCCAGCAGTTACGGACAAGAGACCCAGTACTTC.

This clonotype was observed many times. The chain recombines TRBV5-1 with TRBJ2-3, with D perhaps TRBD2 (6 bases). The V end lost 4 bases, the J end lost 0 bases, and 9 bases lay between the germline ends. Germline V gives CDR1 SGHRS, CDR2 YFSETQ. The CDR3 runs 14 residues. CDR3 nucleotides: TGCGCCAGCAGCGCACTAGCTAGCACAGATACGCAGTATTTT. Protein product: CASSALASTDTQYF.

The chain employs TRBV5-3 and TRBJ2-5; 9 positions agree with TRBD2. TRBV5-3 is sorted into the ORF group, with uncertain function. V lost 8 bases and J lost 5; bases outside the gene matches: 16. CDR3 length equals 16 residues. CDR3 protein: CASSAAGGLAGETQYF. DNA for the CDR3: TGTGCCAGCAGCGCCGCCGGGGGACTAGCCGGGGAGACCCAGTACTTC.

This clonotype was detected many times. A much more abundant neighbour one base away suggests this may be a read error. CDR3 in amino acids: CASSPGTSGSHPFYNEQYF. CDR3 nucleotides: TGTGCCAGCAGTCCGGGGACTAGCGGGTCCCATCCCTTTTACAATGAGCAGTACTTC. The J gene is TRBJ2-5, the V gene TRBV25-1, with 12 bases that match TRBD2. CDR1 is MGHDK, CDR2 SYGVNS, per germline. The V segment lost 5 bases and the J segment 11 bases; nucleotides outside the gene matches: 24. This CDR3 has 19 residues. Together with reference TRBV25-1 and TRBJ2-5, the CDR3 gives the full variable domain: EADIYQTPRYLVIGTGKKITLECSQTMGHDKMYWYQQDPGMELHLIHYSYGVNSTEKGDLSSESTVSRIRTEHFPLTLESARPSHTSQYLCASSPGTSGSHPFYNEQYFGPGTRLLVL.

The gene calls are TRBV2 and TRBJ2-2; D is unresolved. With 3 bases removed from V and 8 bases from J, the gap between germline ends came to 10 bases. CDR1 and CDR2 from the germline V gene are SNHLY and FYNNEI. The CDR3 is made up of 13 amino acids. The CDR3 sequence is CASSDYGAGELFF. The DNA for the CDR3 is TGTGCCAGCAGTGATTACGGAGCTGGGGAGCTGTTTTTT.

The J gene is TRBJ2-3, the V gene TRBV12-5; D ambiguous. The last part of the DNA fits TRBJ2-1 better; the J call may be wrong. This CDR3 has 14 amino acids. Germline-derived CDR1 and CDR2 are LGHNT and FRNRAP. The CDR3 region is CASGLGVDYNEQFF. The CDR3 region has the DNA TGTGCTAGTGGTTTGGGGGTGGACTACAATGAGCAGTTCTTC.

This sequence joins TRBV7-2 and TRBJ2-1; 12 bases match TRBD2. The J call may not be correct, given that the DNA end is closer to TRBJ2-7. CDR3 length equals 16 residues. Germline V gene lookup returns CDR1 SGHTA and CDR2 FQGNSA. CDR3 DNA: TGTGCCAGCAGCCCCTTACTAGCGGGGGGCAACAATGAGCAGTACTTC. Its protein is CASSPLLAGGNNEQYF.

The rearrangement uses TRBV6-5 and TRBJ2-5, with D uncertain. The J call may be wrong; the DNA end is better matched by TRBJ2-7. CDR1 is MNHEY and CDR2 is SVGAGI in the germline V gene. This CDR3 is built from 11 residues. The CDR3: CASSVNYEQYF. The CDR3 DNA sequence: TGTGCCAGCAGCGTGAACTACGAGCAGTACTTC.

This chain joins TRBV7-2 and TRBJ2-1; a weak D match, TRBD2 (5 bases). The germline V gene encodes CDR1 SGHTA and CDR2 FQGNSA. The CDR3 contains 15 residues. Trimming took off 5 bases at V and 0 bases at J, with 11 bases between the two ends. CDR3 protein: CASSPQAASYNEQFF. As DNA, the CDR3 is TGTGCCAGCAGCCCCCAAGCGGCCTCCTACAATGAGCAGTTCTTC.